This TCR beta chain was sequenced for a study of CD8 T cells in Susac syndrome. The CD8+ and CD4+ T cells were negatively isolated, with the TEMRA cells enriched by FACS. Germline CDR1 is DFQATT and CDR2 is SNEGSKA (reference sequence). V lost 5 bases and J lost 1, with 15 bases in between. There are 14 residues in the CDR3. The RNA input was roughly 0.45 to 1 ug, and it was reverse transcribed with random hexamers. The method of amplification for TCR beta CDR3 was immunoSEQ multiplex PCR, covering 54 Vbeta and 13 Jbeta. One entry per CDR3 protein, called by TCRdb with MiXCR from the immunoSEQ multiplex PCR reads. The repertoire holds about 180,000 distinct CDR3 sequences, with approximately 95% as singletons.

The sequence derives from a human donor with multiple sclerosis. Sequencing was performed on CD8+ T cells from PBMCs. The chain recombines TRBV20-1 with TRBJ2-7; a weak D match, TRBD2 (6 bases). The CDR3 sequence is CSASRDSSSYEQYF. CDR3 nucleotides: TGCAGTGCTTCCCGGGACTCCAGTTCCTACGAGCAGTACTTC.